This T cell receptor beta chain was identified during a study of blood T cell repertoires in COVID-19. About the study: The United States, Italy and Spain provided the acute and convalescent COVID-19 samples. Sample material is recorded as cDNA or gDNA derived from T cells, B-cell-depleted T cells, or PBMCs.

V dropped 0 bases and J dropped 2 bases, with 9 bases sitting between them. There are 14 residues in the CDR3. CDR1 and CDR2 (germline): SGDLS, YYNGEE. In the original processing: Cell counts per sample came from amplifying reference gene primers. Generated by immunoSEQ multiplex PCR, the TCRdb table keeps only in-frame clones and is missing some. Clone size and the V and J calls come from that table; the DNA yielded D and trimming. The data hold more than 250,000 clones, with 86% observed a single time. The source is a man aged 18-30 years with active or convalescent COVID-19. The genes are TRBV9 and TRBJ2-7; D unresolved. The sequencing sample was made of peripheral blood. The CDR3 reads CASSVDAQPYEQYF. The DNA of the CDR3 is TGTGCCAGCAGCGTAGATGCACAGCCCTACGAGCAGTACTTC.